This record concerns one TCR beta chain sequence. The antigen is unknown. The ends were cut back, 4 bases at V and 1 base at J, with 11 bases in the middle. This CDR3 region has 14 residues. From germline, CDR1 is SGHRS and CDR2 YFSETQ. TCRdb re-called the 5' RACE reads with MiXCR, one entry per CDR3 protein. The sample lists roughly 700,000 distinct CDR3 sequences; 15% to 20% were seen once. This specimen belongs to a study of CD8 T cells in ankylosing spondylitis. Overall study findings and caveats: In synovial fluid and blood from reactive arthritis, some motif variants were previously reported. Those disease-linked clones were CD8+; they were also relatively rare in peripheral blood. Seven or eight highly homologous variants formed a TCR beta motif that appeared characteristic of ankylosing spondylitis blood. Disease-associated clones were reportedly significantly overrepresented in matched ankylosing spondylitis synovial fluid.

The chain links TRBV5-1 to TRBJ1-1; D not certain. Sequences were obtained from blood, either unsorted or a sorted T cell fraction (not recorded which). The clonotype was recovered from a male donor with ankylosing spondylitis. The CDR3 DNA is TGCGCCAGCAGCACCGAAAGTTCGAACACTGAAGCTTTCTTT. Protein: CASSTESSNTEAFF.